This is a list of T cell receptor beta chains from one sample in a study of radiation and T cells in renal cell carcinoma. The repertoire was sequenced with immunoSEQ multiplex PCR; TCRdb's copy has only in-frame clones and lacks some. The sample holds about 150,000 clones, roughly 90% seen once. The sequenced sample was blood, obtained from a patient whose treatment included radiotherapy and nephrectomy. All receptors come from a woman aged 70-85 years with renal cell carcinoma. The CDR3 runs from the conserved cysteine through the conserved F or W. Fields, in order: V gene, J gene, CDR3 length, D gene, clone size, CDR3 DNA, CDR3 protein. D genes are given only for firm matches. Size is omitted from some rows. Given values are once, few, many or a class for expanded clones.

v_gene: TRBV9; j_gene: TRBJ1-5; len: 14; d_gene: TRBD1; abundance: .; CDR3nt: TGTGCCAGCAGCGGGGACAGGGGGGATCAGCCCCAGCATTTT; CDR3aa: CASSGDRGDQPQHF
v_gene: TRBV7-7; j_gene: TRBJ2-2; len: 15; d_gene: .; abundance: .; CDR3nt: TGTGCTAGCAGCCCGGGACCGAAGAACACCGGGGAGCTGTTTTTT; CDR3aa: CASSPGPKNTGELFF
v_gene: TRBV5-4; j_gene: TRBJ1-3; len: 17; d_gene: .; abundance: .; CDR3nt: TGTGCCAGCAGCTTGGCCGGAGGGCTCCTCTCTGGAAACACCATATATTTT; CDR3aa: CASSLAGGLLSGNTIYF
v_gene: TRBV28; j_gene: TRBJ1-2; len: 12; d_gene: .; abundance: .; CDR3nt: TGTGCCAGCAGTTTGGTCCTCTATGGCTACACCTTC; CDR3aa: CASSLVLYGYTF
v_gene: TRBV7-6; j_gene: TRBJ2-6; len: 17; d_gene: .; abundance: once; CDR3nt: TGTGCCAGCAGCCCGCCGCCCTGGCAGGCTGGGGCCAACGTCCTGACTTTC; CDR3aa: CASSPPPWQAGANVLTF
v_gene: TRBV19; j_gene: TRBJ2-7; len: 14; d_gene: .; abundance: .; CDR3nt: TGTGCCAGTAGTATAGATAAGGGTCCCTACGAGCAGTACTTC; CDR3aa: CASSIDKGPYEQYF
v_gene: TRBV9; j_gene: TRBJ2-3; len: 14; d_gene: .; abundance: .; CDR3nt: TGTGCCAGCAGCGTCCGCCCAACCACAGATACGCAGTATTTT; CDR3aa: CASSVRPTTDTQYF
v_gene: TRBV30; j_gene: TRBJ1-6; len: 14; d_gene: TRBD1; abundance: once; CDR3nt: TGTGCCTGGAGACGGCGGGACAGTAATTCACCCCTCCACTTT; CDR3aa: CAWRRRDSNSPLHF
v_gene: TRBV6-5; j_gene: TRBJ2-2; len: 13; d_gene: .; abundance: .; CDR3nt: TGTGCCAGCAGTTACGGAGTTACCGGGGAGCTGTTTTTT; CDR3aa: CASSYGVTGELFF
v_gene: TRBV19; j_gene: TRBJ2-3; len: 17; d_gene: .; abundance: .; CDR3nt: TGTGCCAGTAGTATCATTCAATCGGGACTCAGCACAGATACGCAGTATTTT; CDR3aa: CASSIIQSGLSTDTQYF
v_gene: TRBV7-8; j_gene: TRBJ1-2; len: 16; d_gene: TRBD1; abundance: .; CDR3nt: TGTGCCAGCAGCTCCCCACAGGGGAAGTTTTACTATGGCTACACCTTC; CDR3aa: CASSSPQGKFYYGYTF
v_gene: TRBV5-4; j_gene: TRBJ1-3; len: 16; d_gene: TRBD1; abundance: .; CDR3nt: TGTGCCAGCAGCTTGGCCGGAGGACAGGGTGGGAACACCATATATTTT; CDR3aa: CASSLAGGQGGNTIYF
v_gene: TRBV18; j_gene: TRBJ1-1; len: 14; d_gene: .; abundance: once; CDR3nt: TGTGCCAGCTACCCCCCGGGGAAAAACACTGAAGCTTTCTTT; CDR3aa: CASYPPGKNTEAFF
v_gene: TRBV6-6; j_gene: TRBJ1-5; len: 16; d_gene: .; abundance: few; CDR3nt: TGTGCCAGCAGCCCGGGGAAGGGGACGAACAATCAGCCCCAGCATTTT; CDR3aa: CASSPGKGTNNQPQHF
v_gene: TRBV7-2; j_gene: TRBJ1-4; len: 14; d_gene: TRBD1; abundance: .; CDR3nt: TGTGCCAGCAGCTTGGACAGGGGCGGTGAAAAACTGTTTTTT; CDR3aa: CASSLDRGGEKLFF
v_gene: TRBV5-1; j_gene: TRBJ2-2; len: 16; d_gene: TRBD1; abundance: .; CDR3nt: TGCGCCAGCAGCTTGGCCGGGACAGAGGTCACCGGGGAGCTGTTTTTT; CDR3aa: CASSLAGTEVTGELFF
v_gene: TRBV2; j_gene: TRBJ2-3; len: 12; d_gene: .; abundance: .; CDR3nt: TGTGCCAGCAGTGCGGCGGGAGATACGCAGTATTTT; CDR3aa: CASSAAGDTQYF